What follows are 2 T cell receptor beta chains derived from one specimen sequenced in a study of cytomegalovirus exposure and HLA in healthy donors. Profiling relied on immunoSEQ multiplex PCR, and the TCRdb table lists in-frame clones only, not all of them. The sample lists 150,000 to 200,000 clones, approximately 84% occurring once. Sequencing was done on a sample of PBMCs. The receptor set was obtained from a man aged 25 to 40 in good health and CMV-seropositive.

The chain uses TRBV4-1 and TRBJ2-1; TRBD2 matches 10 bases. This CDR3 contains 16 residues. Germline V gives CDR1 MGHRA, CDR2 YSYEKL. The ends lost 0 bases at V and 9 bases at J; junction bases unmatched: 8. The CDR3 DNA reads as TGCGCCAGCAGCCAAGATGTGTCTAGCGGGGGCGGTGAGCAGTTCTTC. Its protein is CASSQDVSSGGGEQFF.

CDR3 in DNA: TGTGCCAGCAGCTGGACTAGCGGCTCCTACGAGCAGTACTTC. Amino acid sequence: CASSWTSGSYEQYF. V usage is TRBV5-5 and J usage is TRBJ2-7, with TRBD2 matching 10 bases. CDR3 length equals 14 residues. Germline loops: CDR1 SGHKS, CDR2 YYEKEE (reference sequence). V trimming: 3 bases; J trimming: 0 bases; junction bases outside the gene matches: 0. The complete variable domain, with remaining parts taken from reference TRBV5-5 and TRBJ2-7, reads DAGVTQSPTHLIKTRGQQVTLRCSPISGHKSVSWYQQVLGQGPQFIFQYYEKEERGRGNFPDRFSARQFPNYSSELNVNALLLGDSALYLCASSWTSGSYEQYFGPGTRLTVT.